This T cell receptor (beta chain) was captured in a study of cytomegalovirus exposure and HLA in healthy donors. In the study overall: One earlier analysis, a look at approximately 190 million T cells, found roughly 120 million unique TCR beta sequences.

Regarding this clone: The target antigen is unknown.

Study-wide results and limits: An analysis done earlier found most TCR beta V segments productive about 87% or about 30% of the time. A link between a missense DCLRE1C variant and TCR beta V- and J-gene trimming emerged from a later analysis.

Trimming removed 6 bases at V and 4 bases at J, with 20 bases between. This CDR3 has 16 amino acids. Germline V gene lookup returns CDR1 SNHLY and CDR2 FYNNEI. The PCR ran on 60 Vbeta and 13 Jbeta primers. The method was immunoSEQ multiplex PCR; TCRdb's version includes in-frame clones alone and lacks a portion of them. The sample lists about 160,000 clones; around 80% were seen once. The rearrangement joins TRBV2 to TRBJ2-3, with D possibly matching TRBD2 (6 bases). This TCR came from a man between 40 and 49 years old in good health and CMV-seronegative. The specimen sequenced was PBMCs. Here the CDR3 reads CASRVARGSLPDTQYF. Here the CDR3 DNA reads TGTGCCAGCAGGGTGGCCCGGGGGAGTCTCCCAGATACGCAGTATTTT. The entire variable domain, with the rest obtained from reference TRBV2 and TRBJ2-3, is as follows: EPEVTQTPSHQVTQMGQEVILRCVPISNHLYFYWYRQILGQKVEFLVSFYNNEISEKSEIFDDQFSVERPDGSNFTLKIRSTKLEDSAMYFCASRVARGSLPDTQYFGPGTRLTVL.